The 13 T cell receptor beta chains in this list originate from one sample, sequenced in a study of CD8+ T cells in alopecia areata. In each case, RNA was isolated and then reverse transcribed into cDNA as the sequencing template. Profiling relied on immunoSEQ multiplex PCR, and the TCRdb table lists in-frame clones only, not all of them. Among roughly 130,000 clones listed, over 50% were seen once. The sequencing used CD4+ T cells sorted from blood, collected at week 0. These receptors were collected from a human donor with alopecia areata.

This clone showed up just a few times. The chain employs TRBV9 and TRBJ2-3; tentative D call: TRBD1 (5 bases). The CDR3 is 15 residues long. Germline values: CDR1 SGDLS, CDR2 YYNGEE. V lost 4 bases to trimming and J lost 0 bases, with 12 bases between them. The CDR3 sequence: CASSPVQGSTDTQYF. As DNA, the CDR3 is TGTGCCAGCAGCCCAGTTCAGGGAAGCACAGATACGCAGTATTTT.

This rearrangement joins TRBV18 to TRBJ2-1; D uncertain. Looked up from germline, CDR1 is KGHSH and CDR2 is LQKENI. This CDR3 has 13 amino acids. V was trimmed by 2 bases and J by 10 bases, leaving 12 bases between them. CDR3 loop: CASSPTSEGEQFF. CDR3 nucleotide sequence: TGTGCCAGCTCACCAACCTCCGAAGGGGAGCAGTTCTTC.

The chain links TRBV6-6 to TRBJ2-7; tentative D call: TRBD1 (7 bases). Germline V gives CDR1 MNHNY, CDR2 SVGAGI (reference sequence). The CDR3 loop spans 11 amino acids. V was cut by 9 bases and J by 4 bases, with 10 bases left in between. In DNA, the CDR3 is TGTGCCAGGGAGGGGGCATACGAGCAGTACTTC. Protein: CAREGAYEQYF.

V and J are TRBV5-1 and TRBJ2-3; TRBD1 might be the D (6 bases). The germline V and J ends were trimmed by 2 bases and 0 bases, with 10 bases remaining between them. CDR3 length: 15 residues. Germline V gene sequence: CDR1 SGHRS, CDR2 YFSETQ. This CDR3 reads CASSFQGGSTDTQYF. The CDR3, as DNA: TGCGCCAGCAGCTTCCAAGGGGGTAGCACAGATACGCAGTATTTT.

This clone was counted only a few times. This chain connects TRBV5-1 to TRBJ1-3, with D unclear. Germline CDR1 is SGHRS and CDR2 is YFSETQ. With 0 bases removed from V and 9 bases from J, the gap between germline ends came to 13 bases. The CDR3 loop spans 14 amino acids. In nucleotides, the CDR3 is TGCGCCAGCAGCTTGGCTCCCTCATCGGCCACCATATATTTT. It specifies CASSLAPSSATIYF.

This chain links TRBV25-1 with TRBJ1-2; D is ambiguous. The CDR3 spans 12 residues. Trimming took off 4 bases at V and 1 base at J, with 4 bases between the two ends. CDR1 is MGHDK, CDR2 SYGVNS, per germline. CDR3 in amino acids: CASSAFNYGYTF. Here the CDR3 DNA reads TGTGCCAGCAGTGCGTTTAACTATGGCTACACCTTC.

This clone is medium-sized within its sample. This chain connects TRBV5-6 to TRBJ1-5; weak D call: TRBD1 (5 bases). V lost 1 base and J 3 bases, leaving 11 bases between the germline ends. The CDR3 is made up of 15 amino acids. CDR1 is SGHDT, CDR2 YYEEEE, per germline. In DNA form, the CDR3 reads TGTGCCAGCAGCTTGCGGGGGGGTACCAATCAGCCCCAGCATTTT. This sequence encodes CASSLRGGTNQPQHF.

The rearrangement uses TRBV7-9 and TRBJ2-7; no clear D gene. Trimming took 4 bases from V and 4 from J, leaving 11 bases between them. The CDR3 has 13 residues. CDR1 is SEHNR and CDR2 is FQNEAQ in the germline V gene (reference sequence). The CDR3 nucleotides are TGTGCCAGCAGCTCCAACAGAGAATACGAGCAGTACTTC. Its translation is CASSSNREYEQYF.

This clone was seen more than once but under ten times. This chain connects TRBV28 to TRBJ1-2; 8 nucleotides line up with TRBD1. The junction had 8 bases not matched to a gene; V was cut back by 4 bases and J by 4 bases. Germline CDR1 and CDR2: MDHEN and SYDVKM. CDR3 size: 15 residues. CDR3 bases: TGTGCCAGCAGTTCACCGACAGGGGAGGGCTATGGCTACACCTTC. Translating gives CASSSPTGEGYGYTF.

This clone was observed a handful of times. In DNA form, the CDR3 reads TGTGCCAGCAGTGCGATGACAGGGTTTAATGAAAAACTGTTTTTT. It specifies CASSAMTGFNEKLFF. The chain employs TRBV6-1 and TRBJ1-4, with 7 bases identical to TRBD1. V trimming: 4 bases; J trimming: 4 bases; junction bases outside the gene matches: 6. The germline CDR1 and CDR2 sequences are MNHNS and SASEGT. This CDR3 has 15 amino acids.

This rearrangement joins TRBV5-1 to TRBJ2-7; TRBD2 aligns across 9 bases. Germline values: CDR1 SGHRS, CDR2 YFSETQ. The junction had 7 bases not matched to a gene; V was cut back by 4 bases and J by 2 bases. The CDR3 loop spans 15 amino acids. CDR3 loop: CASSVGTSPPYEQYF. In DNA form, the CDR3 reads TGCGCCAGCAGCGTTGGGACTAGCCCACCCTACGAGCAGTACTTC.

The V and J genes are TRBV6-6 and TRBJ2-5; 10 bases fit TRBD2. In germline, CDR1 is MNHNY, CDR2 SVGAGI (reference sequence). The CDR3 has 16 amino acids. The V gene end was trimmed by 6 bases and the J gene end by 1 base; junction bases not matched to a gene: 8. The CDR3 nucleotides read TGTGCCAGCAGACCTGTCAGCGGGGGGGGCCAAGAGACCCAGTACTTC. This sequence encodes CASRPVSGGGQETQYF.

The chain combines TRBV15 with TRBJ2-7, with a possible D match to TRBD2 (6 bases). There are 16 residues in the CDR3. With 0 bases removed from V and 4 bases from J, the gap between germline ends came to 16 bases. The germline V gene has CDR1 LNHNV and CDR2 YYDKDF (reference sequence). The CDR3, as DNA: TGTGCCACCAGCAGAGATCGGGGGACTGGCGGGTACGAGCAGTACTTC. This codes for CATSRDRGTGGYEQYF.